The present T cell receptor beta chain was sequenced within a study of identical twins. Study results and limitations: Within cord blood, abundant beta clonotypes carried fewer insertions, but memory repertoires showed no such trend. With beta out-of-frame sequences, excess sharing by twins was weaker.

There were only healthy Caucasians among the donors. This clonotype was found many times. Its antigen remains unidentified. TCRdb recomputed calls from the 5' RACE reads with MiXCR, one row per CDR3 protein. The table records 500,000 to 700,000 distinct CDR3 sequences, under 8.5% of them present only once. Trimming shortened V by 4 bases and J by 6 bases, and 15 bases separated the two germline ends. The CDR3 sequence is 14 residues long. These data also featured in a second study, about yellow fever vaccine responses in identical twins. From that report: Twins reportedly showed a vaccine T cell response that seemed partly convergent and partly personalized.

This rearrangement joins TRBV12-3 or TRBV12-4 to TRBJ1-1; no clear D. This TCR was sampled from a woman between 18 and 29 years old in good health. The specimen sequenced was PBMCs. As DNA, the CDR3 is TGTGCCAGCAGTTCGGATCCGCGGGGTGCTGAAGCTTTCTTT. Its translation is CASSSDPRGAEAFF.